The next 17 T cell receptor beta chains were all read from a single sample in a study of CD8+CD57+ T cells in acquired aplastic anemia. The template used for profiling TCR beta VDJ and CDR3 was genomic DNA. TCRdb processed the reads anew with MiXCR; each CDR3 protein has one entry. The table has about 98,000 distinct CDR3 sequences, 55% to 80% seen once. Sequenced patients had shown CD8+CD57+ cell expansion by flow cytometry. The sequencing input was sorted CD4+, CD8+, or CD8+CD57+ T cells (not recorded which) from PBMCs. These receptor sequences come from a human donor with aplastic anemia.

The gene calls are TRBV20-1 and TRBJ2-7, with 7 bases matching TRBD1. The CDR3 loop spans 13 amino acids. V lost 7 bases to trimming and J lost 2 bases; unmatched junction nucleotides: 8. Germline lookup yields CDR1 DFQATT and CDR2 SNEGSKA (reference sequence). CDR3 loop: CSGWDSQAYEQYF. DNA for the CDR3: TGCAGTGGCTGGGACAGTCAAGCCTACGAGCAGTACTTC.

This chain joins TRBV10-2 and TRBJ2-7; tentatively, D is TRBD1 (5 bases). The CDR3 loop spans 14 amino acids. Germline V gene sequence: CDR1 WSHSY, CDR2 SAAADI. V was cut by 7 bases and J by 6 bases, with 19 bases left in between. CDR3: CASTTNSRASEQYV. CDR3 nucleotides: TGCGCCAGCACTACGAATTCCAGGGCCAGCGAGCAGTACGTC.

V and J are TRBV29-1 and TRBJ2-3; D call uncertain. The CDR3 has 13 residues. Germline CDR1 reads SQVTM; CDR2 reads ANQGSEA. Trimming took off 4 bases at V and 0 bases at J, with 8 bases between the two ends. The CDR3 DNA is TGCAGCGTTGGGCCCCCTAGCACAGATACGCAGTATTTT. Encoded protein: CSVGPPSTDTQYF.

This clonotype appeared a few times. The rearrangement joins TRBV24-1 to TRBJ2-5; TRBD2 might be the D (6 bases). Per germline, CDR1 KGHDR and CDR2 SFDVKD. The V end lost 10 bases, the J end lost 1 base, and 15 bases lay between the germline ends. The CDR3 covers 14 residues. The CDR3: CATSSSGTQETQYF. Here the CDR3 DNA reads TGTGCCACTAGCAGTAGCGGCACCCAAGAGACCCAGTACTTC.

This clonotype was found once. The chain employs TRBV12-3 or TRBV12-4 and TRBJ2-3, with D possibly being TRBD1 (6 bases). Deletions cut 4 bases from V and 2 bases from J, with 13 bases between. The CDR3 sequence is 15 residues long. The CDR3 is CASSSPGGPTDTQYF. The CDR3 region has the DNA TGTGCCAGCAGTTCTCCTGGGGGCCCCACAGATACGCAGTATTTT.

The chain links TRBV10-3 to TRBJ1-1; TRBD1 is a possible D gene (6 bases). This CDR3 has 13 amino acids. The V gene lost 6 bases and the J gene lost 0 bases, with 8 bases spanning the gap. The V gene's germline CDR1 is ENHRY and CDR2 SYGVKD. CDR3 residues: CAISRGMNTEAFF. The CDR3 DNA is TGTGCCATCAGCAGGGGTATGAACACTGAAGCTTTCTTT.

This rearrangement joins TRBV10-3 to TRBJ2-7; TRBD1 matches 9 bases. Germline CDR1 and CDR2: ENHRY and SYGVKD. After removal of 7 bases from V and 2 bases from J, the junction contained 6 bases not matched to a gene. CDR3 length: 14 amino acids. CDR3 sequence reads: CAIKETGGTYEQYF. DNA for the CDR3: TGTGCCATCAAGGAGACAGGGGGGACCTACGAGCAGTACTTC.

This clonotype ranks as medium-sized. J is TRBJ1-1 and V is TRBV10-2; 8 nucleotides align to TRBD1. CDR1 WSHSY and CDR2 SAAADI come from the germline V gene. Unmatched junction bases numbered 4, after V lost 4 bases and J lost 0 bases. There are 15 residues in the CDR3. CDR3 protein: CASSVTGDLNTEAFF. In nucleotides, the CDR3 is TGCGCCAGCAGTGTGACAGGGGACCTGAACACTGAAGCTTTCTTT.

This chain joins TRBV15 and TRBJ2-7; D possibly corresponds to TRBD1 (6 bases). CDR1 is LNHNV, CDR2 YYDKDF, per germline (reference sequence). V lost 1 base, J lost 1 base, and 14 bases lay in between. The CDR3 consists of 16 residues. The CDR3 coding sequence is TGTGCCACCAGCAGAGCCGGGACATGGGGTTCCTACGAGCAGTACTTC. As protein: CATSRAGTWGSYEQYF.

This clonotype was counted a single time. J is TRBJ2-7 and V is TRBV19, with TRBD1 matching over 8 bases. This CDR3 comprises 13 residues. Germline V gives CDR1 LNHDA, CDR2 SQIVND (reference sequence). V was clipped by 5 bases and J by 6 bases; unmatched bases: 6. CDR3 in amino acids: CASSLGQAGEQYF. The CDR3 DNA is TGTGCCAGTAGTCTGGGACAGGCAGGCGAGCAGTACTTC.

This clonotype was counted between two and nine times. This rearrangement joins TRBV24-1 to TRBJ1-6; D gene uncertain. The CDR3 spans 14 residues. With 2 bases removed from V and 7 bases from J, the gap between germline ends came to 8 bases. Germline V gene data show CDR1 as KGHDR and CDR2 as SFDVKD. CDR3: CATSDSGRNSPLHF. As DNA, the CDR3 is TGTGCCACCAGTGATTCTGGCCGAAATTCACCCCTCCACTTT.

V gene TRBV29-1 combines with J gene TRBJ2-7; D is tentatively TRBD1 or TRBD2 (5 bases each). The CDR3 covers 12 residues. In germline, CDR1 is SQVTM, CDR2 ANQGSEA. V gave up 5 bases and J gave up 2 bases, with 10 bases separating them. CDR3 sequence: CSVSQEAYEQYF. The CDR3 coding sequence is TGCAGCGTTTCACAGGAGGCCTACGAGCAGTACTTC.

The V gene is TRBV2, the J gene TRBJ1-2; TRBD1 matches at 7 bases. The CDR3 has 13 amino acids. The junction had 6 bases not matched to a gene; V was cut back by 7 bases and J by 4 bases. Per the germline V gene, CDR1 is SNHLY and CDR2 is FYNNEI. The CDR3 sequence is CASKRTGIYGYTF. The CDR3 bases are TGTGCCAGCAAAAGGACAGGAATCTATGGCTACACCTTC.

This clonotype has a handful of counts. This chain connects TRBV20-1 to TRBJ2-1; 9 bases align to TRBD1. In germline, CDR1 is DFQATT, CDR2 SNEGSKA (reference sequence). The CDR3 sequence is 13 residues long. DNA for the CDR3: TGCAGAGCCGTGGGACAGGGAGTAAATGAGCAGTTCTTC. This gives the protein CRAVGQGVNEQFF.

The gene calls are TRBV19 and TRBJ1-5, with 10 bases that match TRBD1. After removal of 7 bases from V and 5 bases from J, the junction contained 2 bases not matched to a gene. Germline CDR1 LNHDA, CDR2 SQIVND (reference sequence). The CDR3 covers 13 residues. The CDR3 DNA reads TGTGCCAGTAAGGGGACAGGGGATCAGCCCCAGCATTTT. Its protein product is CASKGTGDQPQHF.

This clonotype was seen ten or more times. V gene TRBV7-9 combines with J gene TRBJ2-1; D is undetermined. The CDR3 spans 12 residues. The germline V and J ends were trimmed by 5 bases and 6 bases, with 8 bases remaining between them. Germline V gene lookup returns CDR1 SEHNR and CDR2 FQNEAQ (reference sequence). CDR3 sequence: CASSQQSNEQFF. DNA for the CDR3: TGTGCCAGCAGCCAACAGAGCAATGAGCAGTTCTTC. The full variable domain, completed using reference TRBV7-9 and TRBJ2-1, is DTGVSQNPRHKITKRGQNVTFRCDPISEHNRLYWYRQTLGQGPEFLTYFQNEAQLEKSRLLSDRFSAERPKGSFSTLEIQRTEQGDSAMYLCASSQQSNEQFFGPGTRLTVL.

The chain has TRBV19 and TRBJ2-7, with 10 bases lining up with TRBD1. The CDR3 extends over 14 amino acids. Germline CDR1 is LNHDA and CDR2 is SQIVND (reference sequence). With 5 bases clipped from V and 3 bases from J, the junction kept 4 bases outside the gene matches. The CDR3 protein is CASSSGQGYYEQYF. The CDR3 DNA reads as TGTGCCAGTAGTTCGGGACAGGGGTACTACGAGCAGTACTTC.